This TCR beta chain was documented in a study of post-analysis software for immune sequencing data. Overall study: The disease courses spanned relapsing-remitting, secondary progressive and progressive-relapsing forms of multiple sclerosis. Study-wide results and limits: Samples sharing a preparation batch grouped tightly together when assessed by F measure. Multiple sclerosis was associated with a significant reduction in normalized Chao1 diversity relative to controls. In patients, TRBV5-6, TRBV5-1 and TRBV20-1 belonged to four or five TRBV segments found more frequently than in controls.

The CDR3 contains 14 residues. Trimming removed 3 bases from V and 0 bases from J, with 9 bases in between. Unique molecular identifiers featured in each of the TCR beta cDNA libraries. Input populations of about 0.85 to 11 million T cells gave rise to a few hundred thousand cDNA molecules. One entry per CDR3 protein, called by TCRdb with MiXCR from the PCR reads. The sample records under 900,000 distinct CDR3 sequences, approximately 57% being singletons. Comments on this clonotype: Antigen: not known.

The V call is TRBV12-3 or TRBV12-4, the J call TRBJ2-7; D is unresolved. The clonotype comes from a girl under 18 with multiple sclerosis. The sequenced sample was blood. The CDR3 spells CASSLAHFSYEQYF. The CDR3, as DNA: TGTGCCAGCAGTTTGGCACATTTCTCCTACGAGCAGTACTTC.